Presented here are 25 T cell receptor beta chains from one specimen sequenced in a study of regulatory T cells in long-lasting Graves disease. CDR3-region Arm-PCR and iRepertoire HTBI primers produced the TCR beta libraries. MiXCR, applied by TCRdb to the multiplex PCR reads, yields one record per CDR3 protein. The sample carries about 430,000 distinct CDR3 sequences, 15% recorded once. This sample's time point: newly diagnosed GD, antithyroid drugs for less than 3 months. Extracted RNA from PBMCs served as the source of the TCR library. A further study also used this sample, focusing on T cells in Graves' hyperthyroidism and ophthalmopathy.

The sample in question was peripheral blood mononuclear cells (PBMCs), obtained at new diagnosis, from a patient treated with antithyroid drugs. These receptors came from a woman in her 40s with Graves disease.

The CDR3 loop is CSVLERNTEAFF. The CDR3 DNA reads TGCAGCGTTCTCGAAAGGAACACTGAAGCTTTCTTT. The rearrangement links TRBV29-1 to TRBJ1-1; no reliable D call. The CDR3 loop spans 12 amino acids. Germline lookup yields CDR1 SQVTM and CDR2 ANQGSEA. Trimming left V 5 bases short and J 1 base short, with 8 bases between.

The V and J genes are TRBV6-2 or TRBV6-3 and TRBJ2-7; 12 bases match TRBD2. Germline CDR1 reads MNHEY; CDR2 reads SVGEGT. V lost 7 bases to trimming and J lost 4 bases; unmatched junction nucleotides: 11. CDR3 length: 16 residues. The CDR3: CASITIGLAGKYEQYF. For the CDR3, the DNA is TGTGCCAGCATCACCATAGGACTAGCGGGAAAATACGAGCAGTACTTC.

A few counts support this clonotype. The gene calls are TRBV15 and TRBJ2-1; TRBD2 aligns across 11 bases. The CDR3 is made up of 18 amino acids. Germline V lookup: CDR1 LNHNV, CDR2 YYDKDF (reference sequence). Trimming cost V 0 bases and J 8 bases; bases outside gene matches: 12. Here the CDR3 reads CATSRDKVTSGIFDEQFF. The DNA for the CDR3 is TGTGCCACCAGCAGAGATAAGGTGACTAGCGGGATATTTGATGAGCAGTTCTTC.

This clonotype has at least ten counts. The chain has TRBV12-3 or TRBV12-4 and TRBJ1-1, with D perhaps TRBD1 (6 bases). The CDR3 contains 15 residues. The V and J ends lost 6 bases and 0 bases respectively, with 14 bases between them. The CDR3 DNA reads as TGTGCCAGCAGGCTGGCGGGGGGGCTGAACACTGAAGCTTTCTTT. Translated, it gives CASRLAGGLNTEAFF.

The J gene is TRBJ2-7, the V gene TRBV7-9; 8 bases are a match to TRBD2. CDR3 length: 15 residues. The germline V gene encodes CDR1 SEHNR and CDR2 FQNEAQ (reference sequence). V was clipped by 5 bases and J by 4 bases; unmatched bases: 10. This chain's CDR3 is CASSAPGLGSYEQYF. As DNA, the CDR3 is TGTGCCAGCAGCGCCCCGGGACTAGGATCGTACGAGCAGTACTTC.

This clonotype was counted at least ten times. The chain employs TRBV14 and TRBJ1-3, with 9 bases matching TRBD1. V was clipped by 3 bases and J by 2 bases; unmatched bases: 2. Germline V CDR1 and CDR2: SGHDN, FVKESK. CDR3 length equals 15 residues. Written as DNA, the CDR3 is TGTGCCAGCAGCCACCGGGACAGGGCTGGAAACACCATATATTTT. Translation gives CASSHRDRAGNTIYF.

This clonotype has a count of ten or more. This chain uses TRBV11-3 with TRBJ2-3; 10 bases line up with TRBD2. The CDR3 covers 16 residues. V dropped 3 bases and J dropped 3; count of bases not matched to a gene: 6. The germline V gene has CDR1 SGHNT and CDR2 YENEEA. The CDR3 coding sequence is TGTGCCAGCAGCTTGGAGAGCGGGAGGGGGACAGATACGCAGTATTTT. Translation: CASSLESGRGTDTQYF.

This clonotype was observed at least ten times. The chain links TRBV27 to TRBJ2-7; TRBD2 agrees at 9 bases. In germline, CDR1 is MNHEY, CDR2 SMNVEV (reference sequence). The CDR3 totals 17 residues. V gave up 2 bases and J gave up 7 bases; unmatched junction bases: 15. The CDR3 DNA reads as TGTGCCAGCAGTTTACCCAGACTAGCGGCAGGGGCTTTGGAGCAGTACTTC. Translating gives CASSLPRLAAGALEQYF.

In its sample, this clonotype was seen many times. The chain employs TRBV11-2 and TRBJ2-2; 8 bases are a match to TRBD1. This CDR3 is 16 amino acids long. Germline lookup yields CDR1 SGHAT and CDR2 FQNNGV. Trimming took 5 bases from V and 1 from J; bases not matched to a gene: 6. The CDR3 DNA follows: TGTGCCAGCAGCCCGCTTGGGACAGGGAACACCGGGGAGCTGTTTTTT. The encoded protein is CASSPLGTGNTGELFF.

This clonotype has ten or more counts. The J gene is TRBJ2-5, the V gene TRBV3-1, with 7 nucleotides matching TRBD2. With V trimmed by 7 bases and J by 2 bases, 10 bases remained unmatched. Germline CDR1 is LGHDT and CDR2 is YNNKEL (reference sequence). This CDR3 comprises 15 residues. CDR3 in DNA: TGTGCCAGCACCCTCGGGGGGATTGTTCAAGAGACCCAGTACTTC. Translation gives CASTLGGIVQETQYF.

The chain uses TRBV7-3 and TRBJ2-1; 9 bases align to TRBD2. The length of the CDR3 is 15 residues. The J segment lost 7 bases and the V segment lost 2 bases, leaving 6 bases of the junction unmatched. The germline gives CDR1 SGHTA, CDR2 FQGTGA. The CDR3 coding sequence is TGTGCCAGCAGCTTAGGGCGGGAGGGCCCGAATGAGCAGTTCTTC. Protein sequence: CASSLGREGPNEQFF.

This clonotype has only a few counts. CDR3: CASSLGAQGAFF. The CDR3, as DNA: TGTGCCAGCAGCTTAGGGGCACAGGGGGCTTTCTTT. This sequence joins TRBV7-9 and TRBJ1-1; TRBD1 agrees at 7 bases. The germline gives CDR1 SEHNR, CDR2 FQNEAQ (reference sequence). The CDR3 is made up of 12 amino acids. With 1 base clipped from V and 11 bases from J, the junction kept 4 bases outside the gene matches.

The table lists this clonotype with many counts. V usage is TRBV7-6 and J usage is TRBJ1-1; unclear D gene. Germline V lookup: CDR1 SGHVS, CDR2 FNYEAQ. This CDR3 region has 14 residues. Trimming stripped 0 bases from V and 7 bases from J, with 12 bases between. The CDR3 sequence is CASSLAGGRDEAFF. The CDR3 nucleotides read TGTGCCAGCAGCTTAGCGGGAGGAAGAGATGAAGCTTTCTTT.

This clonotype was found many times. This sequence joins TRBV12-3 or TRBV12-4 and TRBJ2-7; D may be TRBD2 (7 bases). The CDR3 length is 15 residues. V shed 5 bases and J shed 3 bases, with 17 bases lying between them. The CDR3: CASSPYAGAYYEQYF. The CDR3 DNA follows: TGTGCCAGCAGTCCCTACGCGGGGGCGTACTACGAGCAGTACTTC.

This clonotype was observed a handful of times. The genes are TRBV20-1 and TRBJ2-1, with D uncertain. There are 15 residues in the CDR3. From germline, CDR1 is DFQATT and CDR2 SNEGSKA (reference sequence). V lost 1 base and J lost 4, with 14 bases in between. The CDR3 reads CSARVGLPSYNEQFF. CDR3 nucleotide sequence: TGCAGTGCTAGAGTTGGGCTACCCTCGTACAATGAGCAGTTCTTC.

This clonotype was detected only a few times. This chain joins TRBV12-3 or TRBV12-4 and TRBJ2-1; TRBD2 agrees at 14 bases. The CDR3 covers 15 residues. V lost 6 bases and J lost 7; bases outside the gene matches: 5. CDR3 protein: CASRATSGRENEQFF. CDR3 DNA sequence: TGTGCCAGCAGAGCGACTAGCGGGAGGGAAAATGAGCAGTTCTTC.

This clonotype was found many times. This chain uses TRBV3-1 with TRBJ2-7; D call uncertain. Germline loops: CDR1 LGHDT, CDR2 YNNKEL (reference sequence). The CDR3 has 15 amino acids. V was pared by 0 bases and J by 4 bases, with 13 bases between. DNA of the CDR3: TGTGCCAGCAGCCAAGATCTTTTTGTGGGGTACGAGCAGTACTTC. It codes for CASSQDLFVGYEQYF.

To note about this clonotype: This may stem from a read error, because a much larger clone lies one nucleotide away. The conserved phenylalanine or tryptophan is not found at the CDR3 terminus, so this likely reflects a read error. The V gene is TRBV11-2, the J gene TRBJ2-1, with D maybe TRBD1 (6 bases). CDR1 and CDR2 from the germline V gene are SGHAT and FQNNGV. The germline V and J ends were trimmed by 5 bases and 9 bases, with 11 bases remaining between them. The CDR3 extends over 12 amino acids. The CDR3 nucleotides read TGTGCCAGCAGCCCAGGGGTGAGTGAGCAGTTCTTG. Encoded protein: CASSPGVSEQFL.

The genes are TRBV2 and TRBJ2-2; the D call may be TRBD1 or TRBD2 (7 bases each). The length of the CDR3 is 14 residues. V was pared by 5 bases and J by 6 bases, with 13 bases between. CDR1 is SNHLY and CDR2 is FYNNEI in the germline V gene. The CDR3 protein is CASSKTGRAGELFF. DNA of the CDR3: TGTGCCAGCAGTAAGACAGGGAGGGCCGGGGAGCTGTTTTTT.

The chain has TRBV2 and TRBJ2-3, with 9 bases matching TRBD1. CDR3 length: 16 residues. Unmatched junction bases numbered 10, after V lost 6 bases and J lost 3 bases. Germline CDR1 is SNHLY and CDR2 is FYNNEI. CDR3 bases: TGTGCCAGCAGCGCCGGGACAGGGTTAGGTACAGATACGCAGTATTTT. Translation gives CASSAGTGLGTDTQYF. The full variable domain, in which reference TRBV2 and TRBJ2-3 provide the parts outside the CDR3, is EPEVTQTPSHQVTQMGQEVILRCVPISNHLYFYWYRQILGQKVEFLVSFYNNEISEKSEIFDDQFSVERPDGSNFTLKIRSTKLEDSAMYFCASSAGTGLGTDTQYFGPGTRLTVL.

This clonotype occurred many times. The chain joins TRBV9 to TRBJ2-1; the D gene is possibly TRBD1 (5 bases). The CDR3 is 13 residues long. Trimming took off 0 bases at V and 9 bases at J, with 10 bases between the two ends. Germline loops: CDR1 SGDLS, CDR2 YYNGEE. CDR3 nucleotide sequence: TGTGCCAGCAGCGTAGTCGAAGGGGTTGAGCAGTTCTTC. This sequence encodes CASSVVEGVEQFF.

At least ten counts were recorded for this clonotype. V and J are TRBV12-3 or TRBV12-4 and TRBJ1-4, with unresolved D. The CDR3 has 13 residues. The V and J ends lost 1 base and 7 bases respectively, with 7 bases between them. CDR3 in amino acids: CASSLGAPEKLFF. CDR3 sequence (DNA): TGTGCCAGCAGTTTAGGGGCGCCTGAAAAACTGTTTTTT.

This clonotype was detected ten times or more. CDR3 loop: CSARDSSGPLTDTQYF. CDR3 sequence (DNA): TGCAGTGCTAGAGATTCGAGCGGGCCCTTAACAGATACGCAGTATTTT. J is TRBJ2-3 and V is TRBV20-1, with D possibly TRBD2 on 6 matching bases. This CDR3 has 16 residues. Trimming cost V 0 bases and J 3 bases, with 16 bases left between them. The germline V gene has CDR1 DFQATT and CDR2 SNEGSKA (reference sequence).

This clonotype was detected many times. The V and J genes are TRBV24-1 and TRBJ2-1; 7 nucleotides line up with TRBD1. The CDR3 totals 17 residues. After removal of 4 bases from V and 2 bases from J, the junction contained 10 bases not matched to a gene. Germline values: CDR1 KGHDR, CDR2 SFDVKD. CDR3 sequence reads: CATSETTPGTAYNEQFF. The CDR3 nucleotides read TGTGCCACCAGTGAAACGACGCCCGGGACAGCCTACAATGAGCAGTTCTTC.

This clonotype was seen at least ten times. Compared with germline, one end of the junction differs, possibly owing to a read error. This chain uses TRBV11-2 with TRBJ1-1; 7 bases are a match to TRBD1. The germline V gene has CDR1 SGHAT and CDR2 FQNNGV. This CDR3 spans 14 amino acids. CDR3 loop: CASSPIDRDTEAFF. The CDR3, as DNA: TGTGCCAGCAGCCCCATAGACAGGGACACGGAAGCTTTCTTT.